Given below is one T cell receptor (beta chain) in context. Its antigen is unknown. Base qualities are not provided; no much larger clone lies one nucleotide away. Patients with autoimmune disease history or receiving systemic immunosuppression were excluded from the trial. Peripheral blood for TCR sequencing was drawn from every dose cohort at baseline, at cycle 4 day 1 and at cycle 7 day 1. The samples were taken from a phase I, first-in-human, multicenter, open-label dose-escalation trial of ivuxolimab. Adults with locally advanced or metastatic melanoma, renal cell carcinoma, hepatocellular carcinoma or head and neck squamous cell carcinoma were enrolled in the trial. Before TCR sequencing, CD4+ T cells and CD8+ T cells from peripheral blood were sorted into separate populations. The record originates from a study of OX40 agonist ivuxolimab in advanced cancers. In the study overall: Ivuxolimab, which targeted the costimulatory receptor OX40 (CD134), was an agonistic, fully human IgG2 monoclonal antibody. Intravenous ivuxolimab was administered to patients every 2 weeks at six dose levels: 0.01, 0.1, 0.3, 1.5, 3 and 10 mg/kg. Of the approximately 50 patients in dose escalation, around 20 had hepatocellular carcinoma, about 15 had melanoma, 9 had renal cell carcinoma and 9 had head and neck cancer. The dose-escalation cohort was roughly 83% male with a mean age of approximately 60 years, ranging from 23 to 79. Patients were allowed to have had prior anti-PD-1, anti-PD-L1 or anti-CTLA-4 therapy, and more than 30% of the dose-escalation patients had previously received checkpoint inhibitors. Partial responses occurred in three dose-escalation patients: two with cutaneous melanoma and one with hepatocellular carcinoma. Peripheral TCRbeta sequencing was intended to test whether TCR sequence diversity was altered and clonal T-cell expansion was caused by ivuxolimab. The monotherapy dose-escalation portion (N of about 50 patients) of the phase I ivuxolimab trial is reported in the paper. Points the paper makes about the study in general: Clonal expansion of both CD4+ and CD8+ blood T cells was observed from baseline to week 6 at doses 0.1 to 3.0 mg/kg. Partial responders in the 0.1-3.0 mg/kg groups had among the lowest normalized peripheral clonal expansion, especially among CD8+ T cells. Which antigens the clonally expanded peripheral T cells were specific for was not determined. After ivuxolimab, CD8+ T cells had more expanded clones than CD4+ T cells on average. Low levels of normalized T-cell clonal expansion were also seen in some nonresponding patients.

Genomic DNA was extracted from sorted cells for sequencing of the TCRbeta CDR3 region. The immunoSEQ Assay was used to sequence the TCRbeta CDR3 regions. TCRdb's version of the immuneACCESS table is confined to in-frame rearrangements and falls short of the full clone set. An unresolved V gene accounts for under half of the shortfall where checked; the remainder is of unknown origin. Recorded for this sample are 65,000 to 100,000 clones; approximately 85% of them occurred a single time. The ten largest clones add up to about 4% of the sample. According to the germline V gene, CDR1 reads LGHNA and CDR2 reads YSLEER. CDR3 length: 18 amino acids, cysteine to phenylalanine. The sequence is cut down to CDR3 DNA, 54 bases in frame from base 1. V and J are trimmed by 0 bases and 3 bases, and the gene matches miss 7 bases of the junction.

The sequence joins TRBV4-3 to TRBJ2-3, with 12 bases in between that match TRBD1. The sample here was CD4+ or CD8+ T cells sorted from blood, taken in a trial of the OX40 agonist ivuxolimab. This receptor was obtained from an adult with an advanced solid tumor such as melanoma, head and neck, liver or kidney cancer. The CDR3 protein: CASSQDRDRGHVTDTQYF. Here is the DNA: TGCGCCAGCAGCCAAGATAGGGACAGGGGGCATGTGACAGATACGCAGTATTTT.